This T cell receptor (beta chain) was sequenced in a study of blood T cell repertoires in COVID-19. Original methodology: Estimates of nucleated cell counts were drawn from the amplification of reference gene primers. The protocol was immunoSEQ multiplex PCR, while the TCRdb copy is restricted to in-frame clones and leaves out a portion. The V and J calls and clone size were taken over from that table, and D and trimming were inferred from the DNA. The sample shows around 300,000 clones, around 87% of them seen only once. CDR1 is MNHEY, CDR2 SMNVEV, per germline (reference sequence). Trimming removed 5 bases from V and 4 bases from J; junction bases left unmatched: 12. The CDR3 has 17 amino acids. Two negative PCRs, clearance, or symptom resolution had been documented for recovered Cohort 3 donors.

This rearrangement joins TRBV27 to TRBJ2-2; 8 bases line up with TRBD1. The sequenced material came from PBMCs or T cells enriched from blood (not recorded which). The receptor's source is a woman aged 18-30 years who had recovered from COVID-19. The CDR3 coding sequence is TGTGCCAGCAGTCCCCTAGACAGGGGCACATCCACCGGGGAGCTGTTTTTT. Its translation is CASSPLDRGTSTGELFF.